The 9 T cell receptor beta chains given below trace back to one sample, sequenced in a study of T cell repertoires in cytomegalovirus infection. One entry per CDR3 protein results from TCRdb running MiXCR on the reads. The sample yields more than 200,000 distinct CDR3 sequences, approximately 10% seen once. Sequenced material: PBMCs. Source of these receptors: a human donor in good health (CMV status not recorded). Some clones in this sample may be carry-over from other donors' samples.

In its sample, this clonotype was seen many times. This chain joins TRBV7-2 and TRBJ1-2; 7 nucleotides agree with TRBD1. In germline, CDR1 is SGHTA, CDR2 FQGNSA. J gave up 7 bases and V 5 bases, and 4 bases lay outside the gene matches. The CDR3 runs to 12 residues. CDR3 sequence: CASSGRGGGYTF. In DNA, the CDR3 is TGTGCCAGCAGCGGCAGGGGGGGTGGCTACACCTTC.

In its sample, this clonotype was seen many times. The rearrangement links TRBV28 to TRBJ2-3; D gene ambiguous. The germline V gene encodes CDR1 MDHEN and CDR2 SYDVKM. The CDR3 is 13 amino acids. The V and J ends lost 8 bases and 0 bases respectively, with 9 bases between them. The CDR3 spells CASDRASTDTQYF. The CDR3 bases are TGTGCCAGCGACCGGGCGAGCACAGATACGCAGTATTTT.

This clonotype was seen many times. The chain joins TRBV19 to TRBJ1-2, with 9 nucleotides matching TRBD1. The CDR3 is made up of 15 amino acids. V trimming: 7 bases; J trimming: 6 bases; junction bases outside the gene matches: 12. CDR1 and CDR2 (germline): LNHDA, SQIVND (reference sequence). This CDR3 is CASKNEVQGADGYTF. The CDR3 DNA reads as TGTGCCAGTAAAAATGAGGTACAGGGGGCGGATGGCTACACCTTC.

This clonotype was observed at least ten times. The chain combines TRBV5-5 with TRBJ2-1, with 8 positions matching TRBD2. The germline gives CDR1 SGHKS, CDR2 YYEKEE (reference sequence). The CDR3 sequence is 15 residues long. Trimming at V came to 0 bases and at J to 3 bases, leaving 2 bases not matched to a gene. The CDR3 is CASSLGGTSYNEQFF. The CDR3 DNA is TGTGCCAGCAGCTTGGGGGGGACTAGCTACAATGAGCAGTTCTTC.

This clonotype was observed many times. The chain recombines TRBV20-1 with TRBJ1-2, with TRBD1 matching over 9 bases. CDR3 length equals 15 residues. V gave up 6 bases and J gave up 1 base; unmatched junction bases: 9. CDR1 is DFQATT, CDR2 SNEGSKA, per germline (reference sequence). CDR3 DNA: TGCAGTGCGAGACAGGGGGTATCTATTAACTATGGCTACACCTTC. This translates into CSARQGVSINYGYTF.

This clonotype appeared a few times. V is TRBV6-5 and J is TRBJ2-1; 9 nucleotides line up with TRBD1. This CDR3 region has 16 residues. The V and J ends lost 2 bases and 3 bases, in that order; junction bases with no gene match: 5. Looked up from germline, CDR1 is MNHEY and CDR2 is SVGAGI. Here the CDR3 DNA reads TGTGCCAGCAGTTACGTGCAGGGACAGGGCTACAATGAGCAGTTCTTC. Its translation is CASSYVQGQGYNEQFF.

V and J are TRBV12-3 or TRBV12-4 and TRBJ2-1; D unclear. The V end lost 6 bases, the J end lost 2 bases, and 5 bases lay between the germline ends. This CDR3 is 12 amino acids long. CDR3 DNA sequence: TGTGCCAGCAGCCGCACCTACAATGAGCAGTTCTTC. Its protein is CASSRTYNEQFF.

This clonotype was detected ten times or more. The genes are TRBV7-2 and TRBJ2-7; 7 bases map to TRBD2. CDR1 and CDR2 (germline): SGHTA, FQGNSA. The CDR3 runs to 14 residues. J was trimmed by 2 bases and V by 5 bases; bases with no gene match: 6. The CDR3 here is CASSESGAAYEQYF. CDR3 bases: TGTGCCAGCAGCGAAAGCGGGGCGGCCTACGAGCAGTACTTC.

This clonotype was recorded at least ten times. The rearrangement links TRBV7-8 to TRBJ2-6, with unresolved D. Germline CDR1 reads SGHVS; CDR2 reads FQNEAQ. The CDR3 contains 15 residues. V lost 1 base and J lost 0, with 4 bases in between. CDR3 bases: TGTGCCAGCAGCTTAGGAAGCTCTGGGGCCAACGTCCTGACTTTC. It encodes CASSLGSSGANVLTF.